One and the same sample provided the 15 T cell receptor beta chains below, sequenced in a study of cytomegalovirus exposure and HLA in healthy donors. The PCR employed 60 Vbeta primers together with 13 Jbeta primers. Only in-frame clones appear in the TCRdb table, and some are missing; sequencing was by immunoSEQ multiplex PCR. This table has fewer than 250,000 clones, around 67% appearing once. Material for sequencing was PBMCs. The origin of the receptors is a woman in her thirties in good health and CMV-seropositive.

The chain joins TRBV7-2 to TRBJ2-3, with TRBD1 matching 7 bases. There are 14 residues in the CDR3. Germline V gives CDR1 SGHTA, CDR2 FQGNSA. V was pared by 4 bases and J by 10 bases, with 11 bases of the junction left unmatched. The CDR3 nucleotides are TGTGCCAGCAGCTCGCCAGGGGGATATAGTGCGCAGTATTTT. Encoded protein: CASSSPGGYSAQYF.

The V gene is TRBV28, the J gene TRBJ1-6, with D unresolved. V dropped 1 base and J dropped 6 bases, with 7 bases sitting between them. Per the germline V gene, CDR1 is MDHEN and CDR2 is SYDVKM. CDR3 length equals 14 residues. The CDR3 DNA sequence: TGTGCCAGCAGTTTATTGGTCAGTAATTCACCCCTCCACTTT. It codes for CASSLLVSNSPLHF.

The genes are TRBV7-9 and TRBJ2-7, with no clear D. The V gene's germline CDR1 is SEHNR and CDR2 FQNEAQ (reference sequence). This CDR3 region has 14 residues. V shed 6 bases and J shed 0 bases, with 12 bases lying between them. CDR3 in DNA: TGTGCCAGCAGTGTAGCCCGCCTCTCCTACGAGCAGTACTTC. It encodes CASSVARLSYEQYF.

This chain connects TRBV5-1 to TRBJ1-5; TRBD1 might be the D (5 bases). This CDR3 is built from 15 residues. CDR1 is SGHRS and CDR2 is YFSETQ in the germline V gene. V gave up 0 bases and J gave up 4 bases, with 11 bases separating them. CDR3 bases: TGCGCCAGCAGCTTGGCCCTCAGGGAAAATCAGCCCCAGCATTTT. As protein: CASSLALRENQPQHF.

The chain joins TRBV7-9 to TRBJ1-1, with 8 bases lining up with TRBD1. The CDR3 loop spans 13 amino acids. Germline V gene data show CDR1 as SEHNR and CDR2 as FQNEAQ (reference sequence). V dropped 1 base and J dropped 11; count of bases not matched to a gene: 6. The CDR3 nucleotides are TGTGCCAGCAGCTTAGTCCCGGGACAGGCGGCTTTCTTT. Amino acids: CASSLVPGQAAFF.

V and J are TRBV7-2 and TRBJ2-1; D not certain. The CDR3 is made up of 14 amino acids. Trimming took 3 bases from V and 7 from J, leaving 13 bases between them. CDR1 and CDR2 (germline): SGHTA, FQGNSA. The CDR3 reads CASSFRGIPNEQFF. CDR3 sequence (DNA): TGTGCCAGCAGCTTTCGCGGCATCCCGAATGAGCAGTTCTTC.

The chain combines TRBV19 with TRBJ2-7; D remains unclear. The CDR3 is 13 amino acids. Germline V CDR1 and CDR2: LNHDA, SQIVND (reference sequence). Deletions cut 1 base from V and 6 bases from J, with 10 bases between. The CDR3 sequence: CASSIGGSVEQYF. CDR3 in DNA: TGTGCCAGTAGTATAGGAGGTTCGGTCGAGCAGTACTTC. Based on the CDR3 plus reference TRBV19 and TRBJ2-7, the full variable domain is DGGITQSPKYLFRKEGQNVTLSCEQNLNHDAMYWYRQDPGQGLRLIYYSQIVNDFQKGDIAEGYSVSREKKESFPLTVTSAQKNPTAFYLCASSIGGSVEQYFGPGTRLTVT.

This clone has a handful of counts. The CDR3 loop is CASSESPRGNTEAFF. The CDR3, as DNA: TGCGCCAGCAGTGAGTCGCCCAGAGGGAACACTGAAGCTTTCTTT. The gene calls are TRBV10-1 and TRBJ1-1, with D unresolved. Germline V CDR1 and CDR2: WNHNN, SYGVQD (reference sequence). V shed 0 bases and J shed 1 base, with 9 bases lying between them. This CDR3 region has 15 residues.

The chain links TRBV10-3 to TRBJ1-2; D not certain. This CDR3 comprises 12 residues. V lost 2 bases and J lost 8, with 9 bases in between. Germline CDR1 ENHRY, CDR2 SYGVKD. The CDR3, as DNA: TGTGCCATCAGTGAGACCCCTCAGGGCTACACCTTC. Translation gives CAISETPQGYTF.

J is TRBJ2-4 and V is TRBV27; D not certain. This CDR3 contains 15 residues. Trimming removed 7 bases from V and 3 bases from J, with 16 bases in between. Germline CDR1 reads MNHEY; CDR2 reads SMNVEV (reference sequence). The CDR3 loop is CASTTNIQVKNIQYF. The CDR3 DNA reads TGTGCCAGCACCACAAACATCCAGGTCAAAAACATTCAGTACTTC.

V is TRBV27 and J is TRBJ1-1; D is undetermined. V was cut by 8 bases and J by 0 bases, with 13 bases left in between. Germline V lookup: CDR1 MNHEY, CDR2 SMNVEV (reference sequence). The CDR3 runs 14 residues. The CDR3 DNA reads TGTGCCAGCGGACTAGGAAGCCTGAACACTGAAGCTTTCTTT. It translates to CASGLGSLNTEAFF.

The chain has TRBV4-2 and TRBJ1-5; a possible D gene is TRBD1 (6 bases). The V and J ends lost 3 bases and 4 bases respectively, with 13 bases between them. Germline V gene sequence: CDR1 LGHNA, CDR2 YNFKEQ. The CDR3 runs to 15 residues. The CDR3 loop is CASSQADSQNQPQHF. In nucleotides, the CDR3 is TGTGCCAGCAGCCAGGCGGACAGTCAGAATCAGCCCCAGCATTTT.

The chain links TRBV2 to TRBJ2-6; TRBD1 aligns across 7 bases. This CDR3 is built from 17 residues. Germline-derived CDR1 and CDR2 are SNHLY and FYNNEI. J was trimmed by 0 bases and V by 6 bases; bases with no gene match: 8. In DNA form, the CDR3 reads TGTGCCAGCAGCCGGGGACAGTCAAGCTCTGGGGCCAACGTCCTGACTTTC. This encodes CASSRGQSSSGANVLTF.

J is TRBJ1-1 and V is TRBV7-9; D gene unclear. V was trimmed by 2 bases and J by 8 bases, leaving 12 bases between them. CDR1 is SEHNR and CDR2 is FQNEAQ in the germline V gene (reference sequence). CDR3 length: 13 residues. DNA for the CDR3: TGTGCCAGCAGCTTACCGGGGAGTTTGGAAGCTTTCTTT. Amino acid sequence: CASSLPGSLEAFF. The full variable domain, its missing parts supplied by reference TRBV7-9 and TRBJ1-1, is DTGVSQNPRHKITKRGQNVTFRCDPISEHNRLYWYRQTLGQGPEFLTYFQNEAQLEKSRLLSDRFSAERPKGSFSTLEIQRTEQGDSAMYLCASSLPGSLEAFFGQGTRLTVV.

The J gene is TRBJ2-1, the V gene TRBV7-9; TRBD2 aligns across 10 bases. Germline-derived CDR1 and CDR2 are SEHNR and FQNEAQ (reference sequence). Unmatched junction bases numbered 14, after V lost 1 base and J lost 8 bases. This CDR3 has 18 amino acids. The chain's CDR3 is CASSLDPRLAGVQDEQFF. As DNA, the CDR3 is TGTGCCAGCAGCTTAGATCCGAGGCTAGCGGGAGTTCAGGATGAGCAGTTCTTC.